One sample yielded the 8 T cell receptor beta chains listed below, sequenced in a study of cytomegalovirus exposure and HLA in healthy donors. The PCR contained 60 Vbeta and 13 Jbeta primers. The method was immunoSEQ multiplex PCR; TCRdb's version includes in-frame clones alone and lacks a portion of them. The sample carries 95,000 to 150,000 clones, 80% to 85% recorded once. What was sequenced was PBMCs. Receptors were obtained from a young man in good health and CMV-seronegative.

V usage is TRBV7-9 and J usage is TRBJ1-2; no clear D gene. Between the trimmed V and J ends, which lost 8 bases and 7 bases, there was a span of 11 bases. The CDR3 runs to 11 residues. Germline lookup yields CDR1 SEHNR and CDR2 FQNEAQ (reference sequence). The CDR3 nucleotides are TGTGCCAGCTCGCGGGCAGGTGGCTACACCTTC. Protein sequence: CASSRAGGYTF. The whole variable domain, filled in from reference TRBV7-9 and TRBJ1-2, reads DTGVSQNPRHKITKRGQNVTFRCDPISEHNRLYWYRQTLGQGPEFLTYFQNEAQLEKSRLLSDRFSAERPKGSFSTLEIQRTEQGDSAMYLCASSRAGGYTFGSGTRLTVV.

The chain joins TRBV18 to TRBJ1-3; a possible D gene is TRBD1 (6 bases). CDR3 size: 16 residues. The V and J ends lost 2 bases and 4 bases respectively, with 15 bases between them. The germline V gene has CDR1 KGHSH and CDR2 LQKENI. CDR3 residues: CASSPNIQGTGNTIYF. The DNA for the CDR3 is TGTGCCAGCTCACCAAACATCCAGGGGACCGGAAACACCATATATTTT.

V and J are TRBV7-9 and TRBJ2-5, with D possibly matching TRBD2 (5 bases). The J call is in doubt because the DNA end fits TRBJ2-7 better. In germline, CDR1 is SEHNR, CDR2 FQNEAQ (reference sequence). CDR3 length: 16 residues. Here the CDR3 DNA reads TGTGCCAGCAGCCAAATGGGTGTCGGCAGGCGGGCCGAGCAGTACTTC. This codes for CASSQMGVGRRAEQYF.

The gene calls are TRBV7-9 and TRBJ1-2; D call uncertain. CDR1 is SEHNR and CDR2 is FQNEAQ in the germline V gene (reference sequence). The length of the CDR3 is 14 residues. Trimming removed 1 base from V and 2 bases from J, with 8 bases in between. CDR3 nucleotides: TGTGCCAGCAGCTTAGGGACTTTGAACTATGGCTACACCTTC. Translation: CASSLGTLNYGYTF.

The chain joins TRBV5-1 to TRBJ1-1; TRBD1 is a possible D gene (5 bases). The V end was cut by 0 bases, the J end by 1 base, with 10 bases between. Germline CDR1 and CDR2: SGHRS and YFSETQ. The CDR3 runs 15 residues. The CDR3 here is CASSLVGLGNTEAFF. As DNA, the CDR3 is TGCGCCAGCAGCTTGGTGGGGCTTGGGAACACTGAAGCTTTCTTT.

This chain joins TRBV9 and TRBJ2-7; TRBD1 agrees at 9 bases. The CDR3 covers 15 residues. Germline assignment: CDR1 SGDLS and CDR2 YYNGEE. V trimming: 0 bases; J trimming: 6 bases; junction bases outside the gene matches: 7. The DNA of the CDR3 is TGTGCCAGCAGCGTAGGAGAACAGGGGGCTCGCGAGCAGTACTTC. Its translation is CASSVGEQGAREQYF.

CDR3 in DNA: TGTGCCAGCAGCTTAAGACAGGGGGTTTGGCAGCCCCAGCATTTT. This codes for CASSLRQGVWQPQHF. The chain links TRBV7-2 to TRBJ1-5; TRBD1 matches at 9 bases. V trimming: 2 bases; J trimming: 7 bases; junction bases outside the gene matches: 6. CDR1 is SGHTA, CDR2 FQGNSA, per germline. This CDR3 contains 15 residues.

The chain is built from TRBV5-1 and TRBJ1-1, with D perhaps TRBD1 (6 bases). The length of the CDR3 is 15 residues. Trimming took 0 bases from V and 4 from J, leaving 13 bases between them. Germline CDR1 is SGHRS and CDR2 is YFSETQ. CDR3 bases: TGCGCCAGCAGCTTGGATGGGCAGGGGACCACTGAAGCTTTCTTT. Its protein product is CASSLDGQGTTEAFF.